The 2 T cell receptor beta chains in this list originate from one sample, sequenced in a study of blood T cell repertoires in COVID-19. The method was immunoSEQ multiplex PCR; TCRdb's version includes in-frame clones alone and lacks a portion of them. This sample yields 200,000 to 300,000 clones, of which more than 75% are seen a single time; under 2% belongs to the top ten. Source material: peripheral blood. The receptors here all came from a woman aged 55-69 years who had recovered from COVID-19.

The chain is built from TRBV5-4 and TRBJ1-2; maybe TRBD1 (6 bases). V was clipped by 2 bases and J by 8 bases, with 13 bases between them. Per germline, CDR1 SGHNT and CDR2 YYREEE (reference sequence). The CDR3 contains 13 residues. CDR3 coding DNA: TGTGCCAGCAGCTTAGGACAGCCTAGAGGCTACACCTTC. Encoded protein: CASSLGQPRGYTF.

J is TRBJ2-6 and V is TRBV20-1, with D tentatively TRBD1 (6 bases). From germline, CDR1 is DFQATT and CDR2 SNEGSKA (reference sequence). V was cut by 3 bases and J by 0 bases, with 15 bases left in between. The CDR3 runs 17 residues. For the CDR3, the DNA is TGCAGTGCTAGTTCAGGGGAAGCACGCTCTGGGGCCAACGTCCTGACTTTC. It codes for CSASSGEARSGANVLTF.